Each of the 4 T cell receptor beta chains below was sequenced from the same sample in a study of T cell clonotyping in hematopoietic cell transplantation. Assay used: immunoSEQ multiplex PCR; TCRdb lists only in-frame clones, some missing. The sample records tens of thousands of clones, 93% being singletons. As to time point: recipient sample about 28 days before transplant, after cytoreduction. The specimen comprised peripheral blood mononuclear cells, sampled before stem cell transplant. Receptors originate from a man over 45 with acute myeloid leukemia. Some clones in this sample may be carry-over from other donors' samples.

The V and J genes are TRBV7-2 and TRBJ1-1; no clear D. V was pared by 0 bases and J by 6 bases, with 8 bases between. The CDR3 is 13 residues long. Germline V gene data show CDR1 as SGHTA and CDR2 as FQGNSA. In DNA, the CDR3 is TGTGCCAGCAGCTTAGCGTGGGTCCCTGAAGCTTTCTTT. This sequence encodes CASSLAWVPEAFF. Complete variable domain (other parts from reference TRBV7-2 and TRBJ1-1): GAGVSQSPSNKVTEKGKDVELRCDPISGHTALYWYRQSLGQGLEFLIYFQGNSAPDKSGLPSDRFSAERTGGSVSTLTIQRTQQEDSAVYLCASSLAWVPEAFFGQGTRLTVV.

The chain couples TRBV4-2 to TRBJ1-2; D may be TRBD1 (6 bases). Per germline, CDR1 LGHNA and CDR2 YNFKEQ. The CDR3 is 15 residues long. Trimming took off 0 bases at V and 8 bases at J, with 16 bases between the two ends. CDR3 residues: CASSQEARGRGGYTF. The DNA of the CDR3 is TGTGCCAGCAGCCAAGAGGCGCGGGGGCGCGGAGGCTACACCTTC.

The chain links TRBV7-8 to TRBJ1-2; no definite D call. The V end was cut by 1 base, the J end by 4 bases, with 10 bases between. The germline V gene has CDR1 SGHVS and CDR2 FQNEAQ. CDR3 length equals 14 residues. CDR3 DNA sequence: TGTGCCAGCAGCTTAGGGTATGAGGGCTATGGCTACACCTTC. It is translated as CASSLGYEGYGYTF.

This clone came up once. The V gene is TRBV29-1, the J gene TRBJ1-4; TRBD1 aligns across 9 bases. The CDR3 runs 15 residues. Germline trimming cut 6 bases from V and 8 bases from J; bases unmatched to any gene: 13. Germline CDR1 reads SQVTM; CDR2 reads ANQGSEA. The CDR3 sequence is CSVGGTGTEVEKLFF. The DNA for the CDR3 is TGCAGCGTCGGCGGGACAGGGACCGAGGTCGAAAAACTGTTTTTT.